This entry lists 27 T cell receptor beta chains sequenced from one sample in a study of cytotoxic CD8 clonotypes in ibrutinib-treated CLL. Clones were sequenced by immunoSEQ multiplex PCR, and TCRdb holds only the in-frame ones, with some missing. The repertoire holds fewer than 45,000 clones, with 70% to 75% as singletons. This specimen was PBMCs, taken at disease progression, from a patient treated with ibrutinib. The receptors were gathered from a human donor with chronic lymphocytic leukemia.

The rearrangement joins TRBV9 to TRBJ1-2; TRBD1 agrees at 8 bases. This CDR3 has 13 amino acids. Germline-derived CDR1 and CDR2 are SGDLS and YYNGEE. V lost 4 bases, J lost 8 bases, and 7 bases stayed unmatched. DNA of the CDR3: TGTGCCAGCAGCACCCAGGGGGCGCACGGCTACACCTTC. It is translated as CASSTQGAHGYTF.

This chain joins TRBV5-1 and TRBJ2-1, with TRBD2 matching 8 bases. The junction had 8 bases not matched to a gene; V was cut back by 3 bases and J by 3 bases. The length of the CDR3 is 16 residues. The germline CDR1 and CDR2 sequences are SGHRS and YFSETQ. The CDR3: CASSSNSGENYNEQFF. The CDR3 bases are TGCGCCAGCAGCTCAAATAGCGGGGAGAACTACAATGAGCAGTTCTTC.

The rearrangement joins TRBV5-1 to TRBJ2-3; tentatively, D is TRBD2 (5 bases). The germline gives CDR1 SGHRS, CDR2 YFSETQ. Trimming stripped 0 bases from V and 1 base from J, with 12 bases between. This CDR3 is built from 16 residues. The CDR3 coding sequence is TGCGCCAGCAGCTTGGATTCGGGGATGGGCACAGATACGCAGTATTTT. Its protein product is CASSLDSGMGTDTQYF.

The chain recombines TRBV19 with TRBJ1-6; D ambiguous. Germline V gene data show CDR1 as LNHDA and CDR2 as SQIVND (reference sequence). V lost 10 bases to trimming and J lost 6 bases, with 13 bases between them. CDR3 size: 13 residues. CDR3 region: CATGPRTNSPLHF. The CDR3, as DNA: TGTGCCACCGGGCCGCGGACTAATTCACCCCTCCACTTT. The full variable domain, with the rest looked up from reference TRBV19 and TRBJ1-6, is DGGITQSPKYLFRKEGQNVTLSCEQNLNHDAMYWYRQDPGQGLRLIYYSQIVNDFQKGDIAEGYSVSREKKESFPLTVTSAQKNPTAFYLCATGPRTNSPLHFGNGTRLTVT.

The V and J genes are TRBV6-1 and TRBJ1-1; a possible D gene is TRBD1 (6 bases). This CDR3 contains 14 residues. V was pared by 7 bases and J by 5 bases, with 17 bases between. Germline V CDR1 and CDR2: MNHNS, SASEGT. CDR3 sequence reads: CASIFGRRGTEAFF. The CDR3 coding sequence is TGTGCCAGCATTTTTGGGCGGAGGGGGACTGAAGCTTTCTTT.

The chain employs TRBV5-4 and TRBJ1-1; no firm D call. Trimming left V 2 bases short and J 8 bases short, with 13 bases between. Germline CDR1 reads SGHNT; CDR2 reads YYREEE (reference sequence). The CDR3 is made up of 13 amino acids. CDR3 nucleotides: TGTGCCAGCAGCTTCGTGTCTACGTCGGAAGCTTTCTTT. Residues: CASSFVSTSEAFF.

V usage is TRBV4-1 and J usage is TRBJ1-2; weak D call: TRBD1 (5 bases). Germline V gene sequence: CDR1 MGHRA, CDR2 YSYEKL. The CDR3 covers 14 residues. Trimming took off 4 bases at V and 3 bases at J, with 12 bases between the two ends. The CDR3 loop reads CASSLGPDDYGYTF. Written as DNA, the CDR3 is TGCGCCAGCAGCCTGGGACCAGACGACTATGGCTACACCTTC.

The rearrangement joins TRBV29-1 to TRBJ2-7; a weak D match, TRBD2 (6 bases). V was pared by 7 bases and J by 3 bases, with 10 bases between. Germline V gene data show CDR1 as SQVTM and CDR2 as ANQGSEA. The CDR3 spans 11 residues. In DNA, the CDR3 is TGCAGCGGCGGGGTCCTCTACGAGCAGTACTTC. Amino acid sequence: CSGGVLYEQYF.

The chain has TRBV5-5 and TRBJ2-1; 11 bases agree with TRBD1. The germline V gene has CDR1 SGHKS and CDR2 YYEKEE (reference sequence). This CDR3 has 16 amino acids. The J segment lost 7 bases and the V segment lost 0 bases, leaving 6 bases of the junction unmatched. The CDR3, as DNA: TGTGCCAGCAGCTTGGATCCGGGGACAGGGGGTAATGAGCAGTTCTTC. It is translated as CASSLDPGTGGNEQFF. The full variable domain, in which reference TRBV5-5 and TRBJ2-1 provide the parts outside the CDR3, is DAGVTQSPTHLIKTRGQQVTLRCSPISGHKSVSWYQQVLGQGPQFIFQYYEKEERGRGNFPDRFSARQFPNYSSELNVNALLLGDSALYLCASSLDPGTGGNEQFFGPGTRLTVL.

The V gene is TRBV19, the J gene TRBJ2-2; the match to TRBD1 covers 7 bases. This CDR3 comprises 14 residues. V was pared by 7 bases and J by 1 base, with 3 bases of the junction left unmatched. Germline V gene data show CDR1 as LNHDA and CDR2 as SQIVND (reference sequence). This chain's CDR3 is CASIRTGNTGELFF. DNA for the CDR3: TGTGCCAGTATTAGGACAGGGAACACCGGGGAGCTGTTTTTT.

The chain couples TRBV10-3 to TRBJ2-1; possible D gene TRBD2, 7 bases. The CDR3 totals 12 residues. Germline CDR1 is ENHRY and CDR2 is SYGVKD. V lost 9 bases, J lost 10 bases, and 16 bases lay in between. CDR3 nucleotides: TGTGCCATGAATAAAGGGGGAGGGGAGCAGTTCTTC. It yields the protein CAMNKGGGEQFF.

The chain uses TRBV29-1 and TRBJ2-3, with 8 bases matching TRBD2. With V trimmed by 5 bases and J by 3 bases, 4 bases remained unmatched. From germline, CDR1 is SQVTM and CDR2 ANQGSEA. The CDR3 consists of 13 residues. As DNA, the CDR3 is TGCAGCGTTCAGCGGGGGAGGACAGATACGCAGTATTTT. This codes for CSVQRGRTDTQYF.

The V and J genes are TRBV7-8 and TRBJ2-2; D uncertain. Germline CDR1 is SGHVS and CDR2 is FQNEAQ. Trimming took 4 bases from V and 8 from J, leaving 11 bases between them. This CDR3 region has 13 residues. The CDR3 loop is CASSSREAGELFF. The CDR3 coding sequence is TGTGCCAGCAGCTCCCGCGAGGCTGGGGAGCTGTTTTTT.

This clone came up a few times. This chain connects TRBV2 to TRBJ2-5; D could derive from TRBD1 or TRBD2 (5 bases each). Trimming cost V 6 bases and J 5 bases, with 16 bases left between them. Germline CDR1 reads SNHLY; CDR2 reads FYNNEI. The length of the CDR3 is 14 residues. CDR3 protein: CASRSGTLGETQYF. CDR3 DNA sequence: TGTGCCAGCAGGTCCGGGACCCTGGGGGAGACCCAGTACTTC.

The rearrangement uses TRBV2 and TRBJ1-5, with 10 bases lining up with TRBD1. Germline V gene data show CDR1 as SNHLY and CDR2 as FYNNEI. Trimming took 6 bases from V and 4 from J; bases not matched to a gene: 6. This CDR3 has 15 amino acids. CDR3 in amino acids: CASSIRTGGNQPQHF. DNA for the CDR3: TGTGCCAGCAGCATCAGGACAGGGGGAAATCAGCCCCAGCATTTT.

The V and J genes are TRBV10-3 and TRBJ1-1, with 10 bases matching TRBD1. Germline V CDR1 and CDR2: ENHRY, SYGVKD. V was clipped by 11 bases and J by 6 bases; unmatched bases: 9. The CDR3 has 13 residues. CDR3 sequence reads: CASKRDRGPEAFF. The CDR3 coding sequence is TGTGCCTCTAAACGGGACAGGGGCCCTGAAGCTTTCTTT.

This clone was picked up many times. This sequence joins TRBV5-1 and TRBJ2-7, with 9 bases aligning to TRBD1. The CDR3 has 13 residues. Germline CDR1 is SGHRS and CDR2 is YFSETQ. J gave up 3 bases and V 4 bases, and 2 bases lay outside the gene matches. For the CDR3, the DNA is TGCGCCAGCAGCATGGGACAGGGCTACGAGCAGTACTTC. This encodes CASSMGQGYEQYF.

The chain uses TRBV13 and TRBJ2-1; TRBD1 aligns across 7 bases. Germline CDR1 reads PRHDT; CDR2 reads FYEKMQ (reference sequence). This CDR3 has 16 amino acids. V dropped 0 bases and J dropped 3; count of bases not matched to a gene: 5. CDR3 in amino acids: CASSLGRGGFYNEQFF. The CDR3 nucleotides are TGTGCCAGCAGCTTAGGGAGAGGGGGCTTCTACAATGAGCAGTTCTTC.

The chain carries TRBV5-1 and TRBJ2-3, with D hard to call. The CDR3 totals 13 residues. Deletions cut 2 bases from V and 2 bases from J, with 6 bases between. Germline V lookup: CDR1 SGHRS, CDR2 YFSETQ. CDR3 DNA: TGCGCCAGCAGCTTCGGAGCCACAGATACGCAGTATTTT. Protein: CASSFGATDTQYF. The full variable domain, completed using reference TRBV5-1 and TRBJ2-3, is KAGVTQTPRYLIKTRGQQVTLSCSPISGHRSVSWYQQTPGQGLQFLFEYFSETQRNKGNFPGRFSGRQFSNSRSEMNVSTLELGDSALYLCASSFGATDTQYFGPGTRLTVL.

The chain is built from TRBV11-3 and TRBJ2-2; D call uncertain. Trimming pared 0 bases from V and 3 bases from J, leaving 5 bases between. CDR3 length equals 14 residues. CDR1 and CDR2 (germline): SGHNT, YENEEA. CDR3 in DNA: TGTGCCAGCAGCTTAGACCGGGACACCGGGGAGCTGTTTTTT. Translating it yields CASSLDRDTGELFF.

The chain has TRBV11-2 and TRBJ2-1; no reliable D call. Germline assignment: CDR1 SGHAT and CDR2 FQNNGV. V lost 2 bases, J lost 6 bases, and 11 bases lay in between. The CDR3 is made up of 14 amino acids. This CDR3 is CASSLQAIANEQFF. In DNA, the CDR3 is TGTGCCAGCAGCTTACAGGCCATAGCCAATGAGCAGTTCTTC.

The table lists this clone with a few counts. The chain recombines TRBV6-6 with TRBJ2-7; D is unresolved. Trimming took 4 bases from V and 6 from J, leaving 19 bases between them. Germline values: CDR1 MNHNY, CDR2 SVGAGI (reference sequence). CDR3 length: 15 amino acids. The CDR3 here is CASSFPGPQSIEQYF. The CDR3 coding sequence is TGTGCCAGCAGTTTCCCCGGACCGCAAAGCATCGAGCAGTACTTC.

In this sample, this clone turned up a few times. The chain combines TRBV5-1 with TRBJ2-3; D remains ambiguous. V gave up 4 bases and J gave up 2 bases, with 2 bases separating them. Germline-derived CDR1 and CDR2 are SGHRS and YFSETQ. This CDR3 has 11 amino acids. DNA for the CDR3: TGCGCCAGCAGCAACACAGATACGCAGTATTTT. Its translation is CASSNTDTQYF.

This clone was seen only a few times. The J gene is TRBJ2-7, the V gene TRBV28; D not resolved. The CDR3 runs to 14 residues. The V end lost 6 bases, the J end lost 5 bases, and 17 bases lay between the germline ends. Germline CDR1 and CDR2: MDHEN and SYDVKM. CDR3 sequence (DNA): TGTGCCAGCAGGAGTTTCCGCCGCGGCAACGAGCAGTACTTC. Protein sequence: CASRSFRRGNEQYF.

This clone was observed a few times. The V and J genes are TRBV2 and TRBJ1-6; 7 bases match TRBD1. In germline, CDR1 is SNHLY, CDR2 FYNNEI. V lost 4 bases to trimming and J lost 6 bases; unmatched junction nucleotides: 6. The CDR3 is made up of 15 amino acids. In nucleotides, the CDR3 is TGTGCCAGCAGTGTAGGGGCAGGGGGTAATTCACCCCTCCACTTT. Residues: CASSVGAGGNSPLHF. The whole variable domain, remainder taken from reference TRBV2 and TRBJ1-6, is EPEVTQTPSHQVTQMGQEVILRCVPISNHLYFYWYRQILGQKVEFLVSFYNNEISEKSEIFDDQFSVERPDGSNFTLKIRSTKLEDSAMYFCASSVGAGGNSPLHFGNGTRLTVT.

V usage is TRBV13 and J usage is TRBJ2-1; tentatively, D is TRBD1 or TRBD2 (7 bases each). Germline V gene lookup returns CDR1 PRHDT and CDR2 FYEKMQ (reference sequence). The CDR3 has 12 residues. V was pared by 8 bases and J by 5 bases, with 10 bases between. The CDR3 DNA is TGTGCCAGCTCAGGGGGGGACAATGAGCAGTTCTTC. Translation gives CASSGGDNEQFF.

In its sample, this clone was seen once. This chain uses TRBV5-1 with TRBJ1-2; 9 nucleotides match TRBD1. This CDR3 contains 15 residues. Germline V gene lookup returns CDR1 SGHRS and CDR2 YFSETQ. Germline trimming cut 2 bases from V and 1 base from J; bases unmatched to any gene: 3. The CDR3 DNA reads as TGCGCCAGCAGCTTCCTGACAGGGGGTAACTATGGCTACACCTTC. Its translation: CASSFLTGGNYGYTF. Full variable domain (outside the CDR3, taken from reference TRBV5-1 and TRBJ1-2): KAGVTQTPRYLIKTRGQQVTLSCSPISGHRSVSWYQQTPGQGLQFLFEYFSETQRNKGNFPGRFSGRQFSNSRSEMNVSTLELGDSALYLCASSFLTGGNYGYTFGSGTRLTVV.